Detailed here is one TCR beta chain. Its antigen is as yet unknown. This sample stems from a study of PD-1 blockade in classical Hodgkin lymphoma. Turning to the study itself: Nivolumab was administered to patients intravenously at 3 mg/kg every 2 weeks.

The assay was immunoSEQ multiplex PCR, and TCRdb's table has in-frame clones only and misses some. The sample has 5,000 or so clones; around three quarters are singletons. Findings and limits, study-wide: Underlying causes for the observed repertoire differences were not defined, possibly disease activity or prior therapy. Baseline diversity was lower in partial responders and progressors than complete responders.

The time point was: cycle 4 day 1 (C4D1), after five to seven weeks of nivolumab. Following autologous stem cell transplantation, relapse occurred in every patient, and exposure to brentuximab vedotin varied. Researchers used magnetic negative selection to pull out pure CD4+ T cells from thawed PBMCs. Trimming cost V 3 bases and J 2 bases, with 10 bases left between them. The CDR3 contains 14 residues. Germline CDR1 reads WSHSY; CDR2 reads SAAADI. V and J are TRBV10-2 and TRBJ1-1; D not resolved. The TCR comes from a human donor with classical Hodgkin lymphoma. The sequences come from CD4+ T cells from blood, collected before the fourth cycle of nivolumab. The CDR3 protein is CASSEPGLNTEAFF. CDR3 nucleotides: TGCGCCAGCAGTGAACCAGGTCTTAACACTGAAGCTTTCTTT.